This T cell receptor beta chain was observed in a study of memory CD4+ T cells and cytomegalovirus serostatus. The sort gate was single viable CD3+CD4+CD8-CD45RO+ cells for memory CD4+ T cells. V lost 5 bases and J lost 4; bases outside the gene matches: 11. CDR1 SGHTA and CDR2 FQGNSA come from the germline V gene. CDR3 size: 17 residues. Whole-study findings and limits: Each of 55 to 80 CMV-associated TCRbeta sequences occurred in one to five individuals. Median bootstrapped AUC for CMV status was about 0.95 originally, less than 0.92 US-trained.

To note about this clone: Its antigen is still unknown.

Sequencing used immunoSEQ multiplex PCR; TCRdb keeps in-frame clones, though not all of them. The sample contains 60,000 to 75,000 clones, around 81% of which appear only once. J is TRBJ2-1 and V is TRBV7-2; TRBD2 matches 10 bases. The material sequenced was memory CD4+ T cells from blood. This TCR was recovered from an adult in good health and CMV-seronegative. Some clones in this sample may be carry-over from other donors' samples. The CDR3 coding sequence is TGTGCCAGCAGCCAAGGACGGATAGCGGGGGGATACAATGAGCAGTTCTTC. Translated, it gives CASSQGRIAGGYNEQFF.